These 17 T cell receptor beta chains were all obtained from the same sample, sequenced in a study of cytomegalovirus exposure and HLA in healthy donors. Primers for the PCR totalled 60 Vbeta and 13 Jbeta. Data came from immunoSEQ multiplex PCR; TCRdb stores just in-frame clones and leaves some out. The top ten clones hold 7.1% of a sample with about 160,000 clones, approximately 70% of them seen once. The sequencing input was PBMCs. The receptors stem from a man in his forties in good health and CMV-seropositive.

This chain connects TRBV14 to TRBJ2-1, with D perhaps TRBD2 (6 bases). CDR1 is SGHDN, CDR2 FVKESK, per germline. Trimming shortened V by 3 bases and J by 8 bases, and 17 bases separated the two germline ends. The CDR3 covers 15 residues. CDR3 residues: CASSQPGLRRDEQFF. The CDR3 DNA is TGTGCCAGCAGCCAGCCGGGACTCAGGAGGGATGAGCAGTTCTTC.

V and J are TRBV7-8 and TRBJ2-7; maybe TRBD2 (5 bases). Germline V lookup: CDR1 SGHVS, CDR2 FQNEAQ. The CDR3 contains 16 residues. V was pared by 0 bases and J by 5 bases, with 17 bases between. In nucleotides, the CDR3 is TGTGCCAGCAGCTTAGCGCGCTGGACTCTTCCTAACGAGCAGTACTTC. This codes for CASSLARWTLPNEQYF.

The gene calls are TRBV6-1 and TRBJ2-1; 8 positions agree with TRBD2. After removal of 7 bases from V and 7 bases from J, the junction contained 9 bases not matched to a gene. The CDR3 is made up of 14 amino acids. Germline CDR1 and CDR2: MNHNS and SASEGT. The DNA of the CDR3 is TGTGCCAGCACCGTTCGGGGGGGGCGTAATGAGCAGTTCTTC. It specifies CASTVRGGRNEQFF.

The chain couples TRBV11-2 to TRBJ1-1; D may be TRBD1 (5 bases). V lost 5 bases and J 0 bases, leaving 13 bases between the germline ends. This CDR3 comprises 15 residues. CDR1 is SGHAT and CDR2 is FQNNGV in the germline V gene. CDR3 sequence reads: CASSPRVGVNTEAFF. The DNA for the CDR3 is TGTGCCAGCAGCCCCCGGGTAGGGGTGAACACTGAAGCTTTCTTT.

The J gene is TRBJ1-5, the V gene TRBV27, with TRBD1 identical over 7 bases. The CDR3 loop spans 15 amino acids. Germline CDR1 is MNHEY and CDR2 is SMNVEV (reference sequence). V shed 7 bases, J shed 4 bases, and the junction held 10 bases outside the gene matches. The CDR3 DNA sequence: TGTGCCAGCAAGTTGGGCGGCAGGGGGAATCAGCCCCAGCATTTT. This sequence encodes CASKLGGRGNQPQHF.

V and J are TRBV19 and TRBJ2-2; the D is unclear. The CDR3 runs to 13 residues. CDR1 LNHDA and CDR2 SQIVND come from the germline V gene (reference sequence). With 3 bases removed from V and 2 bases from J, the gap between germline ends came to 4 bases. This CDR3 reads CASSILNTGELFF. The CDR3 nucleotides read TGTGCCAGTAGTATCCTCAACACCGGGGAGCTGTTTTTT.

The chain joins TRBV6-5 to TRBJ1-2; possible D gene TRBD1, 6 bases. V gave up 6 bases and J gave up 6 bases, with 11 bases separating them. CDR3 size: 12 residues. Germline assignment: CDR1 MNHEY and CDR2 SVGAGI. DNA of the CDR3: TGTGCCAGCAGGAGGGGGGGAGATGGCTACACCTTC. Translation: CASRRGGDGYTF.

V usage is TRBV7-2 and J usage is TRBJ2-7; 10 bases map to TRBD2. The CDR3 loop spans 15 amino acids. Germline CDR1 reads SGHTA; CDR2 reads FQGNSA. J was trimmed by 3 bases and V by 5 bases; bases with no gene match: 7. CDR3 residues: CASSLFSGGNYEQYF. The CDR3 DNA reads TGTGCCAGCAGCCTCTTTAGCGGGGGGAACTACGAGCAGTACTTC.

The chain recombines TRBV2 with TRBJ1-5; D may be TRBD1 (6 bases). Per germline, CDR1 SNHLY and CDR2 FYNNEI. CDR3 length: 14 amino acids. The V and J ends lost 2 bases and 6 bases respectively, with 11 bases between them. The CDR3 bases are TGTGCCAGCAGTGAAAGGGGGGGTGGTCAGCCCCAGCATTTT. Its protein is CASSERGGGQPQHF.

Concerning this clone: The same CDR3 arises from other DNA sequences in this sample as well. This chain connects TRBV5-1 to TRBJ2-3; 11 bases fit TRBD2. The germline gives CDR1 SGHRS, CDR2 YFSETQ. The CDR3 sequence is 16 residues long. V was pared by 4 bases and J by 2 bases, with 6 bases of the junction left unmatched. As DNA, the CDR3 is TGCGCCAGCAGCGGTACTAGCGGGGGACTCACAGATACGCAGTATTTT. It translates to CASSGTSGGLTDTQYF.

In nucleotides, the CDR3 is TGTGCCAGCAGCGCCCTAGCGGGGGGGCCGGATGAGCAGTTCTTC. Encoded protein: CASSALAGGPDEQFF. The V gene is TRBV11-2, the J gene TRBJ2-1; 12 nucleotides line up with TRBD2. The CDR3 is 15 residues long. J gave up 8 bases and V 5 bases, and 7 bases lay outside the gene matches. CDR1 and CDR2 from the germline V gene are SGHAT and FQNNGV.

This clone came up once. The chain is built from TRBV2 and TRBJ1-5, with 10 bases lining up with TRBD1. Germline CDR1 reads SNHLY; CDR2 reads FYNNEI. V lost 4 bases to trimming and J lost 6 bases; unmatched junction nucleotides: 6. This CDR3 comprises 15 residues. This chain's CDR3 is CASSGDRGNSQPQHF. DNA of the CDR3: TGTGCCAGCAGTGGGGACAGGGGTAATTCTCAGCCCCAGCATTTT.

In this sample, this clone turned up a few times. The V and J genes are TRBV7-8 and TRBJ2-5; D is possibly TRBD1 (6 bases). CDR1 and CDR2 from the germline V gene are SGHVS and FQNEAQ. CDR3 length equals 20 residues. Trimming left V 4 bases short and J 5 bases short, with 32 bases between. CDR3 residues: CASSSQRVGTGRRRAETQYF. For the CDR3, the DNA is TGTGCCAGCAGCTCCCAGAGGGTGGGCACAGGGCGGAGAAGAGCGGAGACCCAGTACTTC. The complete variable domain, with remaining parts taken from reference TRBV7-8 and TRBJ2-5, reads GAGVSQSPRYKVAKRGQDVALRCDPISGHVSLFWYQQALGQGPEFLTYFQNEAQLDKSGLPSDRFFAERPEGSVSTLKIQRTQQEDSAVYLCASSSQRVGTGRRRAETQYFGPGTRLLVL.

The rearrangement uses TRBV7-9 and TRBJ1-5, with TRBD1 identical over 8 bases. The CDR3 consists of 13 residues. Germline V CDR1 and CDR2: SEHNR, FQNEAQ (reference sequence). V dropped 5 bases and J dropped 6; count of bases not matched to a gene: 3. This CDR3 reads CASSPTGGQPQHF. CDR3 bases: TGTGCCAGCAGCCCAACAGGGGGTCAGCCCCAGCATTTT.

The table lists this clone with a few counts. This chain links TRBV9 with TRBJ2-7; D perhaps matches TRBD1 (5 bases). CDR3 length: 14 residues. Trimming shortened V by 1 base and J by 6 bases, and 14 bases separated the two germline ends. The V gene's germline CDR1 is SGDLS and CDR2 YYNGEE. CDR3 bases: TGTGCCAGCAGCGTAAAGTACCAGGGATCCGAGCAGTACTTC. It yields the protein CASSVKYQGSEQYF.

The genes are TRBV19 and TRBJ1-2; a weak D match, TRBD1 (6 bases). This CDR3 is 12 amino acids long. Germline CDR1 is LNHDA and CDR2 is SQIVND (reference sequence). The V and J ends lost 11 bases and 4 bases respectively, with 14 bases between them. Here the CDR3 reads CAAGRDIYGYTF. The CDR3 coding sequence is TGTGCCGCCGGCCGGGACATCTATGGCTACACCTTC.

The chain links TRBV6-5 to TRBJ1-1; tentatively, D is TRBD1 (5 bases). Between the trimmed V and J ends, which lost 6 bases and 0 bases, there was a span of 14 bases. The CDR3 length is 15 residues. CDR1 is MNHEY, CDR2 SVGAGI, per germline. Written as DNA, the CDR3 is TGTGCCAGCAGCCCGAGTTGGGACTTGAACACTGAAGCTTTCTTT. This translates into CASSPSWDLNTEAFF.